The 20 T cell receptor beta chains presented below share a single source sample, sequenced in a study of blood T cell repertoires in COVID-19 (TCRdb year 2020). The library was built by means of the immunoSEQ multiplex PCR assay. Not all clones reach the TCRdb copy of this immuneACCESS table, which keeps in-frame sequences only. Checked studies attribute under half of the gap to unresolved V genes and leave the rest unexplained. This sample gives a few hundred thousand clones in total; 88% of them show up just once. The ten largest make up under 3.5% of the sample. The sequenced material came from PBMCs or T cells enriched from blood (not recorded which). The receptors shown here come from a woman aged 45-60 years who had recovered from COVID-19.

The CDR3 here is CASSGASGGYNEQFF. In DNA, the CDR3 is TGTGCCAGCAGTGGGGCCAGCGGGGGGTACAATGAGCAGTTCTTC. J is TRBJ2-1 and V is TRBV2; 9 bases agree with TRBD2. The CDR3 consists of 15 residues. Germline values: CDR1 SNHLY, CDR2 FYNNEI. J gave up 4 bases and V 4 bases, and 5 bases lay outside the gene matches.

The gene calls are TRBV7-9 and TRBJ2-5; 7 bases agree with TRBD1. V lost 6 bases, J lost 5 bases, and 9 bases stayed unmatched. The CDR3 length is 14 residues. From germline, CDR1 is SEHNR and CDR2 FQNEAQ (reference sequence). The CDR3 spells CASSYSGGRETQYF. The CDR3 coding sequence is TGTGCCAGCAGTTATTCAGGGGGACGGGAGACCCAGTACTTC. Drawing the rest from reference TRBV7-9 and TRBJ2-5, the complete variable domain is DTGVSQNPRHKITKRGQNVTFRCDPISEHNRLYWYRQTLGQGPEFLTYFQNEAQLEKSRLLSDRFSAERPKGSFSTLEIQRTEQGDSAMYLCASSYSGGRETQYFGPGTRLLVL.

The CDR3 nucleotides are TGTGCCAGTAGTATTCCTAAGACTAGCGGGAGGCCAAACACCGGGGAGCTGTTTTTT. Amino acid sequence: CASSIPKTSGRPNTGELFF. The rearrangement uses TRBV19 and TRBJ2-2; TRBD2 matches 13 bases. The CDR3 is 19 residues long. V gave up 3 bases and J gave up 2 bases; unmatched junction bases: 9. Germline V lookup: CDR1 LNHDA, CDR2 SQIVND (reference sequence).

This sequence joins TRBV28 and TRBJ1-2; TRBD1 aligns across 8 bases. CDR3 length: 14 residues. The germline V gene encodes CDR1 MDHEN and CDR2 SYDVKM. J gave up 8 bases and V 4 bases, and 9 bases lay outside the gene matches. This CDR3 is CASSSQGALRGYTF. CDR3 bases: TGTGCCAGCAGTTCGCAGGGGGCGCTTCGGGGCTACACCTTC.

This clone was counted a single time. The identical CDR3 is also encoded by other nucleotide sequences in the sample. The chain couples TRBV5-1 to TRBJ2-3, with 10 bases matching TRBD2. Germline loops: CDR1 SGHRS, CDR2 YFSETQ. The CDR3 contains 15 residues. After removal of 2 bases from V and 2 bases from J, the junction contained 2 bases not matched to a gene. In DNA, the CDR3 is TGCGCCAGCAGCTTAGGGACTAGCGTCACAGATACGCAGTATTTT. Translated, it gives CASSLGTSVTDTQYF.

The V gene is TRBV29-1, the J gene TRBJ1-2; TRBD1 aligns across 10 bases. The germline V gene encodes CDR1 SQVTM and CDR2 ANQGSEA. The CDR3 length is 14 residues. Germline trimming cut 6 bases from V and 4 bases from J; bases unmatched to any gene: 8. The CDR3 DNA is TGCAGCGTAGCCAGACAGGGGGCGACCTATGGCTACACCTTC. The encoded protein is CSVARQGATYGYTF.

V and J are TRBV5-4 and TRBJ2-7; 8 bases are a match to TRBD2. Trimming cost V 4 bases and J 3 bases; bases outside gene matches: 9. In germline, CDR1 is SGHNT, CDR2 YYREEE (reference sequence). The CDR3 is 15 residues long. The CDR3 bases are TGTGCCAGCAGCCTGGGGATAGCGGGAAACTACGAGCAGTACTTC. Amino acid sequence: CASSLGIAGNYEQYF.

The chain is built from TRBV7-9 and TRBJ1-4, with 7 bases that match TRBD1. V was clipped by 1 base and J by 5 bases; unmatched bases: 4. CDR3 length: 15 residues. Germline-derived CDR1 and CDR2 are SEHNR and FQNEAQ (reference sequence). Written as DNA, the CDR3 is TGTGCCAGCAGCTTAGGAAGGGGGCAGAATGAAAAACTGTTTTTT. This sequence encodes CASSLGRGQNEKLFF.

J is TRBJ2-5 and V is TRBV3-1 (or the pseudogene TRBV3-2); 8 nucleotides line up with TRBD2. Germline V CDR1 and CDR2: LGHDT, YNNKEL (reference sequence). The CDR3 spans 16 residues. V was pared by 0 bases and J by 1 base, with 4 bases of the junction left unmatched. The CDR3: CASSQERREAQETQYF. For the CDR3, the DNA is TGTGCCAGCAGCCAAGAAAGGCGGGAGGCCCAAGAGACCCAGTACTTC.

CDR3 coding DNA: TGTGCCAGCAGCGATAACAGGGGGGGCTACGAGCAGTACTTC. It encodes CASSDNRGGYEQYF. J is TRBJ2-7 and V is TRBV3-1 (or the pseudogene TRBV3-2), with a weak D call TRBD1 (8 bases). V was trimmed by 5 bases and J by 3 bases, leaving 14 bases between them. The germline V gene has CDR1 LGHDT and CDR2 YNNKEL (reference sequence). The CDR3 covers 14 residues.

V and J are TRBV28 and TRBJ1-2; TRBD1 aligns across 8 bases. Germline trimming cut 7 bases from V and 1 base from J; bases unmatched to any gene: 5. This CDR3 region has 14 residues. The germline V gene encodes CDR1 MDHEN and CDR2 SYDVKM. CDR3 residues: CASISDRVNYGYTF. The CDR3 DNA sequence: TGTGCCAGCATCTCGGACAGGGTTAACTATGGCTACACCTTC.

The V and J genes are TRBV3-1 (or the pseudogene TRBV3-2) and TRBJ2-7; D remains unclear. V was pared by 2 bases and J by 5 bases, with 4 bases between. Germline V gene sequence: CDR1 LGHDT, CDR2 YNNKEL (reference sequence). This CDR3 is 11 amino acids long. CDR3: CASSQLDEQYF. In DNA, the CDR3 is TGTGCCAGCAGCCAACTAGACGAGCAGTACTTC.

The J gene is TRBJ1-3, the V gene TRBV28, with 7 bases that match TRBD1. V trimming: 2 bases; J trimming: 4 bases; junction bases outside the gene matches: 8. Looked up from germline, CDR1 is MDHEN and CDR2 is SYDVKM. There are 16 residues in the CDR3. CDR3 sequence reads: CASSLMGQTSGNTIYF. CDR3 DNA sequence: TGTGCCAGCAGTTTAATGGGACAGACGTCAGGAAACACCATATATTTT.

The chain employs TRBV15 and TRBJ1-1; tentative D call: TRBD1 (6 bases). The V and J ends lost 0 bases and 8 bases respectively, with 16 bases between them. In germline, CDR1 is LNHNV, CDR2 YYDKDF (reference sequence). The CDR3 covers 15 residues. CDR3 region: CATSRDYRERLEAFF. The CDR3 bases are TGTGCCACCAGCAGAGACTACAGGGAGAGGTTGGAAGCTTTCTTT.

CDR3 loop: CASSLTSFGEQFF. The CDR3 DNA follows: TGTGCCAGCAGCCTTACTAGCTTTGGGGAGCAGTTCTTC. The chain combines TRBV7-8 with TRBJ2-1, with D tentatively TRBD2 (6 bases). Trimming cost V 5 bases and J 10 bases, with 15 bases left between them. This CDR3 has 13 amino acids. CDR1 is SGHVS, CDR2 FQNEAQ, per germline.

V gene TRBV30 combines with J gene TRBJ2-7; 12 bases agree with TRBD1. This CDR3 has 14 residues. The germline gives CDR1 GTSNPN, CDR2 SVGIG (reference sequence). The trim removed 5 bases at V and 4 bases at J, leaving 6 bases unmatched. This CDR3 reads CAWSGTGGYYEQYF. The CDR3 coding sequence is TGTGCCTGGTCCGGGACAGGGGGCTATTACGAGCAGTACTTC.

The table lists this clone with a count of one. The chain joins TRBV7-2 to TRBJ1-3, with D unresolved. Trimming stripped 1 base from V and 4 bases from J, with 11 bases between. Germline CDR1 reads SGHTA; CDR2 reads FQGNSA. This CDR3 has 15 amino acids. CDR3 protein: CASSLEPGYGNTIYF. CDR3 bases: TGTGCCAGCAGCTTAGAGCCCGGGTACGGAAACACCATATATTTT.

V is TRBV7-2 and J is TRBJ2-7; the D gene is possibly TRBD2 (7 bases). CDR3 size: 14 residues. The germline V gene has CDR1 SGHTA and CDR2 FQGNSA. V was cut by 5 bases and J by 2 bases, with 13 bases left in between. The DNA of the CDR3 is TGTGCCAGCAGCGAAGGGGGGGTGGCCTACGAGCAGTACTTC. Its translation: CASSEGGVAYEQYF.

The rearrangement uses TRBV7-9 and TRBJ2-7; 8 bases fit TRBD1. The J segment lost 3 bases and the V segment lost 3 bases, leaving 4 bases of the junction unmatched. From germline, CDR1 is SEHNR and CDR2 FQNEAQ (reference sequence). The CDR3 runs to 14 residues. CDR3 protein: CASSFTGGSYEQYF. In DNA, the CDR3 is TGTGCCAGCAGCTTTACAGGGGGGAGCTACGAGCAGTACTTC.

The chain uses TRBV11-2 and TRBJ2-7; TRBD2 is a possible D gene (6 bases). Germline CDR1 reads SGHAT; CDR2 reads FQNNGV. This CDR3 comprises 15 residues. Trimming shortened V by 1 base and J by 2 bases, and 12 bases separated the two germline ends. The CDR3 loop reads CASSLVGGATYEQYF. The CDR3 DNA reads TGTGCCAGCAGCTTAGTCGGGGGAGCGACCTACGAGCAGTACTTC.